These 20 T cell receptor beta chains were sequenced from one sample in a study of blood T cell repertoires in COVID-19. Profiling relied on immunoSEQ multiplex PCR, and the TCRdb table lists in-frame clones only, not all of them. The repertoire holds 200,000 to 250,000 clones, 88% seen once, with approximately 2.6% in the top ten. Material for sequencing was peripheral blood. The receptors were sampled from a woman aged 60-75 years with acute or convalescent COVID-19.

This clone appeared a single time. The chain couples TRBV28 to TRBJ1-4, with D unclear. Germline V gives CDR1 MDHEN, CDR2 SYDVKM. The germline V and J ends were trimmed by 5 bases and 5 bases, with 15 bases remaining between them. The CDR3 totals 15 residues. This CDR3 is CASSKNPRRNEKLFF. The CDR3 DNA sequence: TGTGCCAGCAGTAAAAACCCGAGGAGGAATGAAAAACTGTTTTTT.

The rearrangement uses TRBV19 and TRBJ2-3, with a tentative D call TRBD1 (6 bases). The V and J ends lost 5 bases and 4 bases respectively, with 10 bases between them. Germline lookup yields CDR1 LNHDA and CDR2 SQIVND (reference sequence). The CDR3 loop spans 13 amino acids. Here the CDR3 reads CASSSWTADTQYF. The CDR3 coding sequence is TGTGCCAGTAGTTCTTGGACAGCAGATACGCAGTATTTT.

J is TRBJ1-2 and V is TRBV10-3; possibly TRBD1 for D (6 bases). Per germline, CDR1 ENHRY and CDR2 SYGVKD. The CDR3 consists of 16 residues. Trimming removed 5 bases at V and 7 bases at J, with 23 bases between. CDR3 sequence (DNA): TGTGCCATCAGTTCGGGTTTACAGGGAATTAAATCTGGCTACACCTTC. It translates to CAISSGLQGIKSGYTF.

This clone was counted a single time. V gene TRBV28 combines with J gene TRBJ1-6; 7 positions match TRBD1. This CDR3 comprises 16 residues. The germline CDR1 and CDR2 sequences are MDHEN and SYDVKM. With V trimmed by 9 bases and J by 6 bases, 14 bases remained unmatched. This CDR3 is CASRRQGGGSNSPLHF. In DNA, the CDR3 is TGTGCCAGTCGGCGACAGGGAGGAGGTAGTAATTCACCCCTCCACTTT.

V gene TRBV9 combines with J gene TRBJ1-5; D remains unclear. The CDR3 is made up of 15 amino acids. Trimming shortened V by 0 bases and J by 2 bases, and 9 bases separated the two germline ends. Germline V gene sequence: CDR1 SGDLS, CDR2 YYNGEE. CDR3 protein: CASSVGPGGNQPQHF. CDR3 in DNA: TGTGCCAGCAGCGTAGGCCCCGGGGGCAATCAGCCCCAGCATTTT.

The V and J genes are TRBV6-5 and TRBJ2-1; a weak D match, TRBD2 (5 bases). The CDR3 consists of 15 residues. Deletions cut 4 bases from V and 0 bases from J, with 10 bases between. The germline CDR1 and CDR2 sequences are MNHEY and SVGAGI. Written as DNA, the CDR3 is TGTGCCAGCAGTTCGCACCGGGACTCCTACAATGAGCAGTTCTTC. Residues: CASSSHRDSYNEQFF.

This rearrangement joins TRBV28 to TRBJ1-5; possibly TRBD1 for D (6 bases). Trimming shortened V by 2 bases and J by 3 bases, and 8 bases separated the two germline ends. CDR1 is MDHEN and CDR2 is SYDVKM in the germline V gene. CDR3 length: 14 amino acids. In DNA, the CDR3 is TGTGCCAGCAGTTTAGGGGGCTACAATCAGCCCCAGCATTTT. Residues: CASSLGGYNQPQHF. Based on the CDR3 plus reference TRBV28 and TRBJ1-5, the full variable domain is DVKVTQSSRYLVKRTGEKVFLECVQDMDHENMFWYRQDPGLGLRLIYFSYDVKMKEKGDIPEGYSVSREKKERFSLILESASTNQTSMYLCASSLGGYNQPQHFGDGTRLSIL.

V is TRBV27 and J is TRBJ1-2, with no clear D. The CDR3 sequence is 13 residues long. V lost 8 bases and J lost 4, with 14 bases in between. CDR1 is MNHEY and CDR2 is SMNVEV in the germline V gene (reference sequence). In DNA, the CDR3 is TGTGCCAGCTGGCGGGTGGGGAGCTATGGCTACACCTTC. Translating gives CASWRVGSYGYTF.

The chain has TRBV10-2 and TRBJ1-5, with D possibly being TRBD1 (5 bases). The CDR3 extends over 15 amino acids. The germline V gene encodes CDR1 WSHSY and CDR2 SAAADI. The V and J ends lost 3 bases and 9 bases respectively, with 18 bases between them. The CDR3 protein is CASSDLRQTSPPQHF. The CDR3 DNA sequence: TGCGCCAGCAGTGACCTTAGACAGACGTCTCCGCCCCAGCATTTT.

The rearrangement joins TRBV10-1 to TRBJ2-4; 13 nucleotides agree with TRBD2. CDR3 length: 16 residues. Germline trimming cut 6 bases from V and 2 bases from J; bases unmatched to any gene: 4. The V gene's germline CDR1 is WNHNN and CDR2 SYGVQD (reference sequence). DNA for the CDR3: TGCGCCAGCAGCCCGGGACTAGCGGGATCCAAAAACATTCAGTACTTC. Its protein is CASSPGLAGSKNIQYF.

The chain joins TRBV14 to TRBJ2-1; TRBD2 matches 8 bases. V was pared by 2 bases and J by 7 bases, with 7 bases of the junction left unmatched. The V gene's germline CDR1 is SGHDN and CDR2 FVKESK. This CDR3 contains 15 residues. CDR3 loop: CASSQHPGLGNEQFF. The CDR3 DNA sequence: TGTGCCAGCAGCCAACATCCGGGACTAGGGAATGAGCAGTTCTTC. The variable domain in full, completed from reference TRBV14 and TRBJ2-1, reads EAGVTQFPSHSVIEKGQTVTLRCDPISGHDNLYWYRRVMGKEIKFLLHFVKESKQDESGMPNNRFLAERTGGTYSTLKVQPAELEDSGVYFCASSQHPGLGNEQFFGPGTRLTVL.

This clone was counted once. Here the CDR3 reads CATSRDRAGASYEQYF. CDR3 coding DNA: TGTGCCACCAGCAGAGATAGGGCGGGGGCTTCCTACGAGCAGTACTTC. The J gene is TRBJ2-7, the V gene TRBV15, with a possible D match to TRBD2 (7 bases). V shed 0 bases and J shed 1 base, with 13 bases lying between them. CDR3 length: 16 amino acids. Germline V lookup: CDR1 LNHNV, CDR2 YYDKDF (reference sequence).

This clone has a single count. This chain connects TRBV6-5 to TRBJ1-2; D is undetermined. With 6 bases removed from V and 0 bases from J, the gap between germline ends came to 11 bases. CDR1 and CDR2 (germline): MNHEY, SVGAGI. The CDR3 has 14 residues. The CDR3 coding sequence is TGTGCCAGCAGGTCCTCGGGTTCTAACTATGGCTACACCTTC. Translated: CASRSSGSNYGYTF.

V usage is TRBV9 and J usage is TRBJ1-1, with 9 bases identical to TRBD1. Germline V gene sequence: CDR1 SGDLS, CDR2 YYNGEE. Trimming took 3 bases from V and 5 from J; bases not matched to a gene: 5. There are 14 residues in the CDR3. The DNA of the CDR3 is TGTGCCAGCAGCGCCAACAGGGGGCGGACTGAAGCTTTCTTT. Translated: CASSANRGRTEAFF.

The chain combines TRBV5-1 with TRBJ2-2; 9 nucleotides align to TRBD1. The germline V gene encodes CDR1 SGHRS and CDR2 YFSETQ. The CDR3 sequence is 15 residues long. Unmatched junction bases numbered 5, after V lost 5 bases and J lost 3 bases. The CDR3 spells CASRYRDRDTGELFF. Written as DNA, the CDR3 is TGCGCCAGCAGGTACCGGGACAGGGACACCGGGGAGCTGTTTTTT.

In this sample, this clone turned up a few times. The chain is built from TRBV7-2 and TRBJ1-2; D gene ambiguous. Germline V lookup: CDR1 SGHTA, CDR2 FQGNSA. The CDR3 sequence is 12 residues long. V lost 2 bases to trimming and J lost 5 bases, with 6 bases between them. The CDR3 here is CASSLTAYGYTF. CDR3 nucleotides: TGTGCCAGCAGCTTAACAGCATATGGCTACACCTTC.

Only a few counts were recorded for this clone. The chain is built from TRBV19 and TRBJ2-5; 8 nucleotides line up with TRBD2. CDR1 and CDR2 (germline): LNHDA, SQIVND (reference sequence). The CDR3 covers 14 residues. V gave up 3 bases and J gave up 4 bases; unmatched junction bases: 4. The CDR3 DNA sequence: TGTGCCAGTAGTATGGGGACTAGTCCAGAGACCCAGTACTTC. Its protein product is CASSMGTSPETQYF.

V usage is TRBV13 and J usage is TRBJ1-3; D is ambiguous. From germline, CDR1 is PRHDT and CDR2 FYEKMQ (reference sequence). The CDR3 totals 13 residues. Trimming cost V 4 bases and J 9 bases, with 13 bases left between them. CDR3 sequence: CASSSRGISTIYF. The CDR3, as DNA: TGTGCCAGCAGCTCCCGAGGGATTAGCACCATATATTTT.

The chain combines TRBV5-1 with TRBJ1-2, with unresolved D. Germline assignment: CDR1 SGHRS and CDR2 YFSETQ. V shed 1 base and J shed 6 bases, with 10 bases lying between them. The CDR3 covers 13 residues. The CDR3, as DNA: TGCGCCAGCAGCTTGACAGACGTGGATGGCTACACCTTC. Translating gives CASSLTDVDGYTF.

This clone was found once. The chain is built from TRBV15 and TRBJ1-3; a weak D match, TRBD1 (6 bases). The length of the CDR3 is 17 residues. V was trimmed by 1 base and J by 0 bases, leaving 13 bases between them. The germline V gene has CDR1 LNHNV and CDR2 YYDKDF (reference sequence). In nucleotides, the CDR3 is TGTGCCACCAGCAGAGGTACAGGGTTTGCCTCTGGAAACACCATATATTTT. It specifies CATSRGTGFASGNTIYF.